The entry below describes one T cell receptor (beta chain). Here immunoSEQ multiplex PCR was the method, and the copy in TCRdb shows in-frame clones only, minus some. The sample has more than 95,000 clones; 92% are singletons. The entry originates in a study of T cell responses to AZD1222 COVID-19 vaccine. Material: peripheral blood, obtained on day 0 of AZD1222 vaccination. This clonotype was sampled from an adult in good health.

The chain's CDR3 is CASSLATNRLTNTGELFF. CDR3 in DNA: TGTGCCAGCAGCTTAGCGACGAATCGACTAACCAACACCGGGGAGCTGTTTTTT. The chain uses TRBV7-6 and TRBJ2-2; D might be TRBD2 (5 bases). The CDR3 loop spans 18 amino acids. Germline-derived CDR1 and CDR2 are SGHVS and FNYEAQ. V was trimmed by 0 bases and J by 2 bases, leaving 16 bases between them.